Listed here are 20 T cell receptor beta chains from one sample, sequenced in a study of human versus mouse CDR3 diversity and MHC coevolution. The protocol was immunoSEQ multiplex PCR, while the TCRdb copy is restricted to in-frame clones and leaves out a portion. The data show about 81,000 clones, around 95% seen once. Input material: naive CD4+ T cells from blood. Subset in this sample: CD45RO-negative CD62L-positive naive CD4 T cells. The receptors were sampled from a person aged 25 to 69 in good health.

The chain recombines TRBV11-3 with TRBJ2-1; 7 nucleotides match TRBD1. The CDR3 consists of 14 residues. The germline V gene encodes CDR1 SGHNT and CDR2 YENEEA. V lost 5 bases, J lost 5 bases, and 6 bases stayed unmatched. The CDR3 spells CASSAGTVNNEQFF. The DNA for the CDR3 is TGTGCCAGCAGCGCCGGGACAGTTAACAATGAGCAGTTCTTC.

The chain couples TRBV7-2 to TRBJ2-5; 11 nucleotides agree with TRBD2. Trimming removed 5 bases from V and 4 bases from J; junction bases left unmatched: 6. CDR3 length: 15 residues. Looked up from germline, CDR1 is SGHTA and CDR2 is FQGNSA. The DNA of the CDR3 is TGTGCCAGCAGCGATAGCGGGGGGGCGGGAGAGACCCAGTACTTC. Amino acids: CASSDSGGAGETQYF.

The CDR3 region is CASSRTGNRADTQYF. The CDR3 nucleotides read TGTGCCAGCAGCCGAACAGGGAACAGGGCAGATACGCAGTATTTT. This chain uses TRBV7-2 with TRBJ2-3, with D perhaps matching TRBD1 (6 bases). Deletions cut 5 bases from V and 4 bases from J, with 16 bases between. CDR3 length: 15 amino acids. From germline, CDR1 is SGHTA and CDR2 FQGNSA.

The chain has TRBV7-3 and TRBJ1-4; a weak D match, TRBD1 (5 bases). The germline CDR1 and CDR2 sequences are SGHTA and FQGTGA. This CDR3 is built from 15 residues. V was cut by 5 bases and J by 6 bases, with 16 bases left in between. The CDR3 DNA follows: TGTGCCAGCAGCCCCCGGGGGGGATCGGATGAAAAACTGTTTTTT. Translating it yields CASSPRGGSDEKLFF.

This chain connects TRBV18 to TRBJ1-4; 11 bases are a match to TRBD1. The CDR3 spans 15 residues. The trim removed 3 bases at V and 7 bases at J, leaving 4 bases unmatched. CDR1 and CDR2 from the germline V gene are KGHSH and LQKENI. The CDR3 protein is CASSPRTGGGEKLFF. In DNA form, the CDR3 reads TGTGCCAGCTCACCCCGGACAGGGGGCGGTGAAAAACTGTTTTTT.

The V gene is TRBV6-5, the J gene TRBJ1-5; TRBD1 matches 10 bases. The CDR3 contains 14 residues. CDR1 and CDR2 from the germline V gene are MNHEY and SVGAGI. Trimming removed 6 bases from V and 5 bases from J; junction bases left unmatched: 4. DNA of the CDR3: TGTGCCAGCAGGGGACAGGGGCCCTATCAGCCCCAGCATTTT. Its protein product is CASRGQGPYQPQHF.

The chain couples TRBV30 to TRBJ1-1; a possible D gene is TRBD1 (5 bases). Trimming took 1 base from V and 0 from J, leaving 15 bases between them. This CDR3 spans 16 amino acids. Looked up from germline, CDR1 is GTSNPN and CDR2 is SVGIG (reference sequence). For the CDR3, the DNA is TGTGCCTGGAGTGCCTGGGGCACAGAGGTGAACACTGAAGCTTTCTTT. This translates into CAWSAWGTEVNTEAFF.

The rearrangement uses TRBV5-1 and TRBJ2-1, with TRBD2 as a possible D gene (6 bases). CDR3 length equals 13 residues. Germline V gene lookup returns CDR1 SGHRS and CDR2 YFSETQ. The chain's CDR3 is CPKVREPYNEQFF. CDR3 DNA: TGCCCGAAGGTCCGGGAGCCCTACAATGAGCAGTTCTTC.

This clone was recorded once. CDR3 sequence reads: CASSPRTGASSGNTIYF. The CDR3 region has the DNA TGTGCCAGCAGCCCCCGGACAGGGGCGAGCTCTGGAAACACCATATATTTT. The chain is built from TRBV11-3 and TRBJ1-3; 9 nucleotides match TRBD1. The germline CDR1 and CDR2 sequences are SGHNT and YENEEA. The trim removed 5 bases at V and 0 bases at J, leaving 8 bases unmatched. The CDR3 consists of 17 residues.

CDR3: CASRTRGGTTGSEQFF. The CDR3, as DNA: TGTGCCAGCAGGACACGGGGGGGGACCACGGGGAGTGAGCAGTTCTTC. This chain joins TRBV27 and TRBJ2-1; 8 bases align to TRBD2. The CDR3 sequence is 16 residues long. The V and J ends lost 6 bases and 9 bases, in that order; junction bases with no gene match: 16. Germline CDR1 reads MNHEY; CDR2 reads SMNVEV (reference sequence).

With regard to this clone: Since no conserved phenylalanine or tryptophan closes the CDR3, a read error is the likely cause. The limits of the CDR3 on the DNA are not certain, so only TCRdb's listed CDR3 is given. The rearrangement links TRBV29-1 to TRBJ2-4; the DNA was not compared with TRBD1, the D call given in the table. The CDR3 is 12 residues long, ends included. Germline CDR1 SQVTM, CDR2 ANQGSEA. The CDR3 loop reads CSVSLPGQGAVL.

The chain couples TRBV7-6 to TRBJ2-7, with D hard to call. From germline, CDR1 is SGHVS and CDR2 FNYEAQ. This CDR3 region has 13 residues. Trimming stripped 3 bases from V and 3 bases from J, with 9 bases between. The CDR3 here is CASSLGSGYEQYF. The CDR3 region has the DNA TGTGCCAGCAGCTTGGGTTCGGGCTACGAGCAGTACTTC.

The chain uses TRBV6-5 and TRBJ2-1; D might be TRBD2 (6 bases). This CDR3 region has 13 residues. Germline V CDR1 and CDR2: MNHEY, SVGAGI. V lost 6 bases, J lost 4 bases, and 10 bases lay in between. Written as DNA, the CDR3 is TGTGCCAGCAGCCTTAGCGGTTACAATGAGCAGTTCTTC. It codes for CASSLSGYNEQFF.

V usage is TRBV19 and J usage is TRBJ2-1; D is perhaps TRBD2 (7 bases). Trimming took off 5 bases at V and 0 bases at J, with 20 bases between the two ends. CDR3 length equals 18 residues. Germline V gene lookup returns CDR1 LNHDA and CDR2 SQIVND (reference sequence). Here the CDR3 DNA reads TGTGCCAGTAGTCCCTCGGGGGCCGGGAGGAGCTCCTACAATGAGCAGTTCTTC. This codes for CASSPSGAGRSSYNEQFF.

The rearrangement links TRBV30 to TRBJ1-1; 10 nucleotides match TRBD1. Looked up from germline, CDR1 is GTSNPN and CDR2 is SVGIG (reference sequence). V was clipped by 1 base and J by 1 base; unmatched bases: 3. There are 15 residues in the CDR3. In DNA, the CDR3 is TGTGCCTGGAGTGCATGGGACAGGGGGAACACTGAAGCTTTCTTT. This codes for CAWSAWDRGNTEAFF.

The chain is built from TRBV13 and TRBJ1-1; 10 bases map to TRBD1. Germline trimming cut 3 bases from V and 4 bases from J; bases unmatched to any gene: 11. CDR3 length equals 17 residues. Germline V gives CDR1 PRHDT, CDR2 FYEKMQ (reference sequence). This chain's CDR3 is CASSLGQGWGGGTEAFF. The CDR3 nucleotides read TGTGCCAGCAGCTTGGGACAGGGGTGGGGTGGGGGCACTGAAGCTTTCTTT.

This chain connects TRBV29-1 to TRBJ1-1; 7 bases align to TRBD1. The CDR3 extends over 13 amino acids. Germline V gene sequence: CDR1 SQVTM, CDR2 ANQGSEA. Germline trimming cut 7 bases from V and 5 bases from J; bases unmatched to any gene: 10. The CDR3 DNA follows: TGCAGCGCTGGGCAGGGGGTAGGGACTGAAGCTTTCTTT. This gives the protein CSAGQGVGTEAFF.

The table lists this clone with a few counts. This sequence joins TRBV2 and TRBJ1-5; 8 positions match TRBD1. The length of the CDR3 is 14 residues. The junction had 6 bases not matched to a gene; V was cut back by 7 bases and J by 4 bases. Germline V lookup: CDR1 SNHLY, CDR2 FYNNEI. DNA of the CDR3: TGTGCCAGCAAGGGGACAGGCCTAAATCAGCCCCAGCATTTT. Encoded protein: CASKGTGLNQPQHF.

The chain employs TRBV15 and TRBJ1-2; TRBD1 aligns across 8 bases. Germline assignment: CDR1 LNHNV and CDR2 YYDKDF (reference sequence). Germline trimming cut 5 bases from V and 6 bases from J; bases unmatched to any gene: 8. CDR3 length: 14 amino acids. For the CDR3, the DNA is TGTGCCACCAGCGGACAGGGAAGATTGGATGGCTACACCTTC. Translating gives CATSGQGRLDGYTF.

The V and J genes are TRBV4-1 and TRBJ1-1; TRBD1 is a possible D gene (5 bases). The CDR3 is made up of 14 amino acids. The germline V gene has CDR1 MGHRA and CDR2 YSYEKL. V was trimmed by 4 bases and J by 1 base, leaving 10 bases between them. The CDR3 sequence: CASSRADRNTEAFF. The CDR3 DNA follows: TGCGCCAGCAGCCGGGCCGACAGGAACACTGAAGCTTTCTTT.